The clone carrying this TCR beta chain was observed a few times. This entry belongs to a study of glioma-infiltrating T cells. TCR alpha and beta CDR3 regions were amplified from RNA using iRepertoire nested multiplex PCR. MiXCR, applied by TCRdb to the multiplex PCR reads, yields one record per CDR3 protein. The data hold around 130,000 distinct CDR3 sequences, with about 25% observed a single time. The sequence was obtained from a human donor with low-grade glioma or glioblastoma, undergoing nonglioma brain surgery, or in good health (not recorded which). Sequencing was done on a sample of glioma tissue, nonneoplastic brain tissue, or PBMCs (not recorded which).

CDR3 protein: CASSQDSGAYGYTF. The DNA for the CDR3 is TGCGCCAGCAGCCAAGATAGCGGAGCCTATGGCTACACCTTC. The chain combines TRBV4-1 with TRBJ1-2; D gene unclear. This CDR3 is 14 amino acids long. V was shortened by 0 bases and J by 4 bases, with 9 bases between the two germline ends. CDR1 MGHRA and CDR2 YSYEKL come from the germline V gene.